A single TCR beta chain is shown here with its context. Its antigen is still unknown. The entry originates in a study of OX40 agonist ivuxolimab in advanced cancers. The protocol was immunoSEQ multiplex PCR, while the TCRdb copy is restricted to in-frame clones and leaves out a portion. The data contain about 69,000 clones, approximately 93% of them singletons. Notes on the study in general: Relative to CD4+ cells, CD8+ T cells on average had more expanded clones. Antigen specificity of clonally expanded peripheral T cells was not established. Certain nonresponders additionally had low normalized T-cell clonal expansion.

Germline loops: CDR1 LNHDA, CDR2 SQIVND (reference sequence). J lost 5 bases, V lost 4 bases, and 9 bases had no gene match. The CDR3 runs to 15 residues. This TCR was sampled from an adult with an advanced solid tumor such as melanoma, head and neck, liver or kidney cancer. The chain recombines TRBV19 with TRBJ1-1; 8 nucleotides line up with TRBD1. The sample consisted of CD4+ or CD8+ T cells sorted from blood, taken in a trial of the OX40 agonist ivuxolimab. DNA for the CDR3: TGTGCCAGTAGTACCCCCAGGGGGCTCGGTACTGAAGCTTTCTTT. Protein: CASSTPRGLGTEAFF.